The next 10 T cell receptor beta chains were all read from a single sample in a study of CD8 T cells in Susac syndrome. When the RNA was reverse transcribed, random hexamers were used with an input of about 0.45 to 1 ug. TCRdb fed the immunoSEQ multiplex PCR reads into MiXCR, producing one record per CDR3 protein. In the table there are some 96,000 distinct CDR3 sequences, around 94% of which are singletons. Sequences were obtained from CD4+ T cells from PBMCs. All receptors come from a human donor with Susac syndrome.

The chain joins TRBV19 to TRBJ2-7; D uncertain. V was shortened by 5 bases and J by 1 base, with 15 bases between the two germline ends. The CDR3 runs to 15 residues. CDR1 and CDR2 (germline): LNHDA, SQIVND (reference sequence). This chain's CDR3 is CASSSLDATSYEQYF. In nucleotides, the CDR3 is TGTGCCAGTAGTTCTCTGGACGCGACTTCCTACGAGCAGTACTTC.

The rearrangement uses TRBV9 and TRBJ2-1, with TRBD1 matching over 10 bases. This CDR3 has 14 residues. V lost 3 bases, J lost 6 bases, and 3 bases stayed unmatched. Germline V gene data show CDR1 as SGDLS and CDR2 as YYNGEE. Here the CDR3 reads CASSAGTGVNEQFF. CDR3 DNA sequence: TGTGCCAGCAGCGCCGGGACAGGGGTCAATGAGCAGTTCTTC.

CDR3 sequence (DNA): TGTGCCAGCTCACCACGGGCAGGGAAAGAGACCCAGTACTTC. It is translated as CASSPRAGKETQYF. The V and J genes are TRBV18 and TRBJ2-5, with D possibly matching TRBD1 (5 bases). V was cut by 1 base and J by 3 bases, with 9 bases left in between. This CDR3 region has 14 residues. Germline V gene data show CDR1 as KGHSH and CDR2 as LQKENI.

The chain couples TRBV29-1 to TRBJ1-1, with 8 nucleotides matching TRBD1. This CDR3 has 13 amino acids. From germline, CDR1 is SQVTM and CDR2 ANQGSEA. V was clipped by 7 bases and J by 2 bases; unmatched bases: 6. The CDR3 nucleotides read TGCAGCGCCGGGACAGGCGGCAACACTGAAGCTTTCTTT. It translates to CSAGTGGNTEAFF.

The chain uses TRBV4-1 and TRBJ1-4; 7 bases line up with TRBD1. The CDR3 is 15 residues long. V shed 6 bases, J shed 5 bases, and the junction held 9 bases outside the gene matches. From germline, CDR1 is MGHRA and CDR2 YSYEKL. The CDR3 reads CASREYGTVNEKLFF. CDR3 bases: TGCGCCAGCAGAGAATATGGGACAGTAAATGAAAAACTGTTTTTT.

The chain combines TRBV20-1 with TRBJ2-3; possible D gene TRBD1, 6 bases. Trimming removed 4 bases from V and 0 bases from J, with 17 bases in between. CDR3 length: 16 residues. Germline V gene lookup returns CDR1 DFQATT and CDR2 SNEGSKA (reference sequence). The CDR3 reads CSATATLDRSTDTQYF. The CDR3 DNA reads as TGCAGTGCTACGGCAACACTAGACAGGAGCACAGATACGCAGTATTTT.

The chain uses TRBV9 and TRBJ2-3; D may be TRBD1 or TRBD2 (7 bases each). V shed 3 bases and J shed 1 base, with 12 bases lying between them. The CDR3 sequence is 15 residues long. Germline V gene data show CDR1 as SGDLS and CDR2 as YYNGEE. The CDR3 DNA reads TGTGCCAGCAGCGGACAGGGAGGGGGCACAGATACGCAGTATTTT. It is translated as CASSGQGGGTDTQYF.

CDR3 residues: CASSLKGDSPLHF. The DNA of the CDR3 is TGTGCCAGCAGTTTAAAGGGGGATTCACCCCTCCACTTT. The V gene is TRBV12-3 or TRBV12-4, the J gene TRBJ1-6; possibly TRBD1 for D (6 bases). Between the trimmed V and J ends, which lost 2 bases and 8 bases, there was a span of 7 bases. The CDR3 extends over 13 amino acids.

The gene calls are TRBV29-1 and TRBJ1-2; D is unclear. Trimming cost V 6 bases and J 0 bases, with 8 bases left between them. In germline, CDR1 is SQVTM, CDR2 ANQGSEA. The CDR3 is 12 residues long. DNA for the CDR3: TGCAGCGTAGCCGGAACTAACTATGGCTACACCTTC. It translates to CSVAGTNYGYTF. The full variable domain, with the rest looked up from reference TRBV29-1 and TRBJ1-2, is SAVISQKPSRDICQRGTSLTIQCQVDSQVTMMFWYRQQPGQSLTLIATANQGSEATYESGFVIDKFPISRPNLTFSTLTVSNMSPEDSSIYLCSVAGTNYGYTFGSGTRLTVV.

The chain has TRBV11-2 and TRBJ2-1; D not resolved. The CDR3 spans 13 residues. Trimming removed 5 bases from V and 10 bases from J, with 15 bases in between. Germline V gives CDR1 SGHAT, CDR2 FQNNGV. CDR3 region: CASSPEPLGEQFF. Written as DNA, the CDR3 is TGTGCCAGCAGCCCGGAACCACTGGGAGAGCAGTTCTTC.